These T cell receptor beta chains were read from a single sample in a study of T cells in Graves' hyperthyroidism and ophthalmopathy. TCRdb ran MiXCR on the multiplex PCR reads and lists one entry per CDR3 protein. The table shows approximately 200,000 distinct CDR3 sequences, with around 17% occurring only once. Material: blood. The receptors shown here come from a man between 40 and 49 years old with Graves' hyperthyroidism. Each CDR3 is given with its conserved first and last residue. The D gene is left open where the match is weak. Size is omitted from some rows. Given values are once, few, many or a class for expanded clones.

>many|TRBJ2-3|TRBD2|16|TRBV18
TGTGCCAGCTCTCAACGGACTAGCAGGAACACAGATACGCAGTATTTT
CASSQRTSRNTDTQYF
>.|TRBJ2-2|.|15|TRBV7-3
TGTGCCAGCAGCCCGACAGGTTCGAACACCGGGGAGCTGTTTTTT
CASSPTGSNTGELFF
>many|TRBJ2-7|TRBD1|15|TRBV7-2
TGTGCCAGCAGCTTACCGGGACAGGGTTCCAACGAGCAGTACTTC
CASSLPGQGSNEQYF
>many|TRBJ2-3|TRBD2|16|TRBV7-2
TGTGCCAGCAGGCCAATACTAGCGGGGGGGCAAGATACGCAGTATTTT
CASRPILAGGQDTQYF
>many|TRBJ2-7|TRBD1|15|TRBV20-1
TGCAGTGCTCTGCACCCGGGACAGGGGGCTTACGAGCAGTACTTC
CSALHPGQGAYEQYF
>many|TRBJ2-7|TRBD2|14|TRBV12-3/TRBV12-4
TGTGCCAGCAGTTTTGGCGGGGGGACCTACGAGCAGTACTTC
CASSFGGGTYEQYF
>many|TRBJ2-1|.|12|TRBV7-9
TGTGCCAGCAGTCTGATAGGGGAGGAGCAGTTCTTC
CASSLIGEEQFF
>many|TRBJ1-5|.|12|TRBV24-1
TGTGCCTCCTGTTTTGCGGATCAGCCCCAGCATTTT
CASCFADQPQHF
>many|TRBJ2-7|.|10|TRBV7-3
TGTGCCAGCAGCCTCTACGAGCAGTACTTC
CASSLYEQYF
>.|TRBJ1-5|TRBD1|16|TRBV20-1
TGCAGTGCTAGAGATCCTTGGCAGGGGGCAGAGCAGCCCCAGCATTTT
CSARDPWQGAEQPQHF
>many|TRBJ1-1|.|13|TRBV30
TGTGCCTGGAGTTTGGGGTCCCACACTGAAGCTTTCTTT
CAWSLGSHTEAFF
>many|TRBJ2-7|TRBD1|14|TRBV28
TGTGCCAGCAGTTCTTCTGAGACAGGGGGCAAGCAGTACTTC
CASSSSETGGKQYF
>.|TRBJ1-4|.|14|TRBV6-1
TGTGTCAGCACCAAAATGGACATGGATGAAAAACTGTTTTTT
CVSTKMDMDEKLFF
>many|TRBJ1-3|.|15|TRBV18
TGTGCCAGCTCATCAGGACAAGCCTCTGGAAACACCATATATTTT
CASSSGQASGNTIYF
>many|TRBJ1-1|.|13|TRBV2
TGTGCCAGCAGTGGGGACCGGAACACTGAAGCTTTCTTT
CASSGDRNTEAFF
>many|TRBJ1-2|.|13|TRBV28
TGTGCCAGCAGGATAGGGGCTGACTATGGCTACACCTTC
CASRIGADYGYTF
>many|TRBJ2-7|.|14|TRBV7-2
TGTGCCAGCAGACCGGGGAGGGGGGCCTACGAGCAGTACTTC
CASRPGRGAYEQYF
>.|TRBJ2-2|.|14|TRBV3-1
TGTGCCAGCAGCCCTGCGACGGACACCGGGGAGCTGTTTTTT
CASSPATDTGELFF
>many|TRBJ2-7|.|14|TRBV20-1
TGCAGTGCTAGATCCCCAGGTGGCAGCGACGAGCAGTACTTC
CSARSPGGSDEQYF
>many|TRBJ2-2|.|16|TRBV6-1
TGTGCCAGCATAGCGTTCGCAGGAGCGAACACCGGGGAGCTGTTTTTT
CASIAFAGANTGELFF
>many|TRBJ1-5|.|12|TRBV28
TGTGCCAGCAGTTTAAGTGGTCAGCCCCAGCATTTT
CASSLSGQPQHF
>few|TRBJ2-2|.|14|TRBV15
TGTGCCACCAGCAGGACAGAATACACCGGGGAGCTGTTTTTT
CATSRTEYTGELFF
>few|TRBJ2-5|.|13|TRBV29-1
TGCAGCGTTGTGAGGACCTGGGGGGAGACCCAGTACTTC
CSVVRTWGETQYF
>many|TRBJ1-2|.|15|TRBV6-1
TGTGCCAGCAACCACAGACCCGCTACGGTCTATGGCTACACCTTC
CASNHRPATVYGYTF
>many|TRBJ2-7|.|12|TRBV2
TGTGCCAGCAGTGCTCTTAGCTACGAGCAGTACTTC
CASSALSYEQYF
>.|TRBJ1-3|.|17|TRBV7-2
TGTGCCAGCAGCTATACAGGGATTACTTTTTCTGGAAACACCATATATTTT
CASSYTGITFSGNTIYF
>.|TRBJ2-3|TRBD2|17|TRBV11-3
TGTGCCAGCAGCTTAGATGCTAGCGGGGGGAGCACAGATACGCAGTATTTT
CASSLDASGGSTDTQYF
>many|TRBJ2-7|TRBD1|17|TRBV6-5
TGTGCCAGCAGTTACTCGAGCCGGACAGGGAGCTCCTACGAGCAGTACTTC
CASSYSSRTGSSYEQYF
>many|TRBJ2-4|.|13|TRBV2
TGTGCCAGCATAACCGAGCCGGGAAACATTCAGTACTTC
CASITEPGNIQYF
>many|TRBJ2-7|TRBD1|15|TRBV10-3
TGTGCCATCAGAGGAGGGGACAGGAGCTCCTACGAGCAGTACTTC
CAIRGGDRSSYEQYF
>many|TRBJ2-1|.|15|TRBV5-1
TGCGCCAGCAGCTTGGCGGGACTCTCCTACAATGAGCAGTTCTTC
CASSLAGLSYNEQFF
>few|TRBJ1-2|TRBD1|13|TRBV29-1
TGCAGCGCCAGACAGGGGGAGGGCTATGGCTACACCTTC
CSARQGEGYGYTF
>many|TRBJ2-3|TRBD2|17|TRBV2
TGTGCCAGCAGACCCAGCGGACTAGCGGGCCTCACAGATACGCAGTATTTT
CASRPSGLAGLTDTQYF
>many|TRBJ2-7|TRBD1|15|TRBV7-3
TGTGCCAGCAGCCCGACAGGGGATCCTACCCACGAGCAGTACTTC
CASSPTGDPTHEQYF
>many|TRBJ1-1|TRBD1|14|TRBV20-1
TGCAGTGCGCGGGACAGGCAAGTGAACACTGAAGCTTTCTTT
CSARDRQVNTEAFF
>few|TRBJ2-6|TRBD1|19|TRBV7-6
TGTGCCAGCAGCTTGGCTACCGGGACAGGGAGCTCTGGGGCCAACGTCCTGACTTTC
CASSLATGTGSSGANVLTF
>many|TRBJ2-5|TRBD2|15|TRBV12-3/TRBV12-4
TGTGCCAGCAGCCTCCAGCGGGGGGATCAAGAGACCCAGTACTTC
CASSLQRGDQETQYF
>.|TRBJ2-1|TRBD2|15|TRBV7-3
TGTGCCAGCAGGCGGACTAGCGGGGGGTCTAATGAGCAGTTCTTC
CASRRTSGGSNEQFF
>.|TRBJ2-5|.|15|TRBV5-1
TGCGCCAGCAGCTTGGAGGGGACAAGGGGGGAGACCCAGTACTTC
CASSLEGTRGETQYF
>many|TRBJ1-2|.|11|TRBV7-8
TGTGCCAGCAGTGAGAACTATGGCTACACCTTC
CASSENYGYTF
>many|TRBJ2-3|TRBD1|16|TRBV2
TGTGCCAGCAGTGTAACCGGGACAGATAACACAGATACGCAGTATTTT
CASSVTGTDNTDTQYF
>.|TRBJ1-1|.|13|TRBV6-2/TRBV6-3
TGTGCCAGCAGTTATATGATGAACACTGAAGCTTTCTTT
CASSYMMNTEAFF
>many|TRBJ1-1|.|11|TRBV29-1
TGCAGCGTTGAAGAGGGCAGGCGGGCTTTCTTT
CSVEEGRRAFF
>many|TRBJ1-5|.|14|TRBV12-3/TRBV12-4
TGTGCCAGCAGTTTGCGTGGGGGTGGTAGGCCCCAGCATTTT
CASSLRGGGRPQHF
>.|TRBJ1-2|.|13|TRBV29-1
TGCAGCGTTGTGGCCAGGAGTCATGGGGGCTACACCTTC
CSVVARSHGGYTF
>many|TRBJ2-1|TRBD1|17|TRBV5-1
TGCGCCAGCAGCTTGCTGCCGCCCGGACAGGGCTACAATGAGCAGTTCTTC
CASSLLPPGQGYNEQFF
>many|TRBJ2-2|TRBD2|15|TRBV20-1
TGCAGTGCTAGGTCGACTAGCGAGGACACCGGGGAGCTGTTTTTT
CSARSTSEDTGELFF
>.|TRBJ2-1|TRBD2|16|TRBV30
TGTGCCTGGAGTGTAGATGGCGGGGGGGTCTCTAATGGGCAGTTCTTC
CAWSVDGGGVSNGQFF
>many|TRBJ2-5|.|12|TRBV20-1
TGCAGTGCTAGAGGGGTAATCGAGACCCAGTACTTC
CSARGVIETQYF
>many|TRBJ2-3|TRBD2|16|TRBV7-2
TGTGCCAGCAGCTTCCGAGCGGGGGGGGGCACAGATACGCAGTATTTT
CASSFRAGGGTDTQYF
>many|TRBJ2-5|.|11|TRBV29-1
TGCAGCGCTGGGGAAGGGCAGTTTTGGTACTTC
CSAGEGQFWYF
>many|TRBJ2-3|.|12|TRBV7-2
TGTGCCAGCAGCTTAGTGAGAGATACGCAGTATTTT
CASSLVRDTQYF
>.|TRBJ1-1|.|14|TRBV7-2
TGTGTCAGCAGCTTATTAGGGGGGAACACTGAAGCTTTCTTT
CVSSLLGGNTEAFF
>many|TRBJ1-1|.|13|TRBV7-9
TGTGCCAGCAGCCCACGTGAAAACACTGAAGCTTTCTTT
CASSPRENTEAFF
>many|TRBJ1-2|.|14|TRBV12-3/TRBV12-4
TGTGCCAGCACCTCGAGCCCCTTCGACTATGGCTACACCTTC
CASTSSPFDYGYTF
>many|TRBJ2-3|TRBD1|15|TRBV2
TGTGCCAGCAGTGGAGGACAGGGAGCCACAGATACGCAGTATTTT
CASSGGQGATDTQYF